The 8 T cell receptor beta chains below all came from one sample that was sequenced in a study of T cells after yellow fever vaccination. A single record per CDR3 protein comes from TCRdb applying MiXCR to the 5' RACE reads. The data contain over 300,000 distinct CDR3 sequences, roughly 4% of them seen just once; the ten biggest clones take up about 22%. Sequencing used PBMCs, obtained 5 days after the yellow fever booster vaccination. The receptor source for this set is a man aged 18 to 30 who received the YFV17D yellow fever vaccine.

This clonotype was picked up a small number of times. The rearrangement uses TRBV10-2 and TRBJ1-1, with unresolved D. The CDR3 contains 14 residues. Germline CDR1 WSHSY, CDR2 SAAADI. The V gene lost 2 bases and the J gene lost 5 bases, with 12 bases spanning the gap. CDR3 coding DNA: TGCGCCAGCAGTGAGGTTCTAGTCGTTACTGAAGCTTTCTTT. Encoded protein: CASSEVLVVTEAFF.

The V call is TRBV4-1, the J call TRBJ2-3; 10 bases align to TRBD2. The CDR3 is made up of 14 amino acids. Germline V gene lookup returns CDR1 MGHRA and CDR2 YSYEKL. V lost 8 bases to trimming and J lost 2 bases; unmatched junction nucleotides: 4. CDR3 nucleotides: TGCGCCAGCTCCGGGACTAGCGCCACAGATACGCAGTATTTT. Translating gives CASSGTSATDTQYF.

The CDR3 here is CASRKQEYTEAFF. The CDR3 region has the DNA TGCGCCAGCAGAAAACAGGAATACACTGAAGCTTTCTTT. This chain links TRBV10-1 with TRBJ1-1, with D possibly TRBD1 on 5 matching bases. Trimming cost V 6 bases and J 3 bases, with 11 bases left between them. Germline loops: CDR1 WNHNN, CDR2 SYGVQD (reference sequence). This CDR3 is 13 amino acids long.

As to this clonotype: This could be a read error, since a much larger clone is one nucleotide away. V gene TRBV28 combines with J gene TRBJ1-2, with D perhaps TRBD1 (5 bases). The CDR3 has 13 amino acids. Per germline, CDR1 MDHEN and CDR2 SYDVKM. V lost 5 bases and J 2 bases, leaving 9 bases between the germline ends. This chain's CDR3 is CASSTGRNYGYTF. The CDR3 DNA reads as TGTGCCAGCAGTACGGGACGGAACTATGGCTACACCTTC.

This clonotype was observed many times. The chain is built from TRBV10-3 and TRBJ2-3; D not certain. V shed 0 bases and J shed 0 bases, with 7 bases lying between them. The germline V gene has CDR1 ENHRY and CDR2 SYGVKD. The CDR3 has 15 residues. CDR3 protein: CAISESSSSTDTQYF. The CDR3 DNA sequence: TGTGCCATCAGTGAGTCATCCTCTAGCACAGATACGCAGTATTTT.

A few counts support this clonotype. The chain combines TRBV6-5 with TRBJ2-1, with 7 bases lining up with TRBD2. V lost 6 bases and J lost 0; bases outside the gene matches: 5. CDR1 is MNHEY, CDR2 SVGAGI, per germline. CDR3 size: 15 residues. DNA of the CDR3: TGTGCCAGCAGGTTCGGGGGGAGCTCCTACAATGAGCAGTTCTTC. Translation gives CASRFGGSSYNEQFF.

The chain joins TRBV5-4 to TRBJ2-2, with D unclear. The CDR3 loop spans 14 amino acids. Germline V gives CDR1 SGHNT, CDR2 YYREEE (reference sequence). With 5 bases removed from V and 2 bases from J, the gap between germline ends came to 10 bases. CDR3 DNA: TGTGCCAGCAGTTCTCAGCTAAACACCGGGGAGCTGTTTTTT. Protein: CASSSQLNTGELFF.

The table lists this clonotype with many counts. This sequence joins TRBV7-8 and TRBJ1-6; 10 bases line up with TRBD1. Per germline, CDR1 SGHVS and CDR2 FQNEAQ. With V trimmed by 5 bases and J by 10 bases, 20 bases remained unmatched. The length of the CDR3 is 19 residues. The CDR3: CASSLGDRGRSTYGSPLHF. CDR3 nucleotide sequence: TGTGCCAGCAGCCTAGGCGACAGGGGGCGCAGCACCTATGGGTCACCCCTCCACTTT.